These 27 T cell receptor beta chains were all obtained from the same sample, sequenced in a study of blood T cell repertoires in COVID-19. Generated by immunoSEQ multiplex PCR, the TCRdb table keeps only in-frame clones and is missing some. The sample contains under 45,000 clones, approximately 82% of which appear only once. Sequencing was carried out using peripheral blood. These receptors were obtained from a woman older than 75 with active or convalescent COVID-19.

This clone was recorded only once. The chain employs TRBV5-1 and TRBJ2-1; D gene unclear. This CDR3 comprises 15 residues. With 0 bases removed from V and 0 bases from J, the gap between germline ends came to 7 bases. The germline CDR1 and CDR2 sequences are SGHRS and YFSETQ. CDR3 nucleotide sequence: TGCGCCAGCAGCTTGGTTCCGGGCTCCTACAATGAGCAGTTCTTC. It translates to CASSLVPGSYNEQFF.

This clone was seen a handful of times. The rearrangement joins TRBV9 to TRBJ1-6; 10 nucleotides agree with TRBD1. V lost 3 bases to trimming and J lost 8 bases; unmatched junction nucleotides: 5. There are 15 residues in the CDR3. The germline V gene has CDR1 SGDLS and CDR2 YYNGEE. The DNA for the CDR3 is TGTGCCAGCAGCGCCGGACAGGGGGTTGATTCACCCCTCCACTTT. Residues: CASSAGQGVDSPLHF.

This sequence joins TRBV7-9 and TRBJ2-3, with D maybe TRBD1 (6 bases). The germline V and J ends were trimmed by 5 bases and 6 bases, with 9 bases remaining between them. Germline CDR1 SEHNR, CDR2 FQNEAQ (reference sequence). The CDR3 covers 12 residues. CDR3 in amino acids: CASSPTGDTQYF. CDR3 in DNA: TGTGCCAGCAGCCCGACAGGTGATACGCAGTATTTT.

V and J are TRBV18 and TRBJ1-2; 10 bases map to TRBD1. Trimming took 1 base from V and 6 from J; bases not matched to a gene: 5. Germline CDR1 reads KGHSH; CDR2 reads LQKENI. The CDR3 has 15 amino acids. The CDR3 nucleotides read TGTGCCAGCTCACCACTAACGGGGACAGGGGATGGCTACACCTTC. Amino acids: CASSPLTGTGDGYTF.

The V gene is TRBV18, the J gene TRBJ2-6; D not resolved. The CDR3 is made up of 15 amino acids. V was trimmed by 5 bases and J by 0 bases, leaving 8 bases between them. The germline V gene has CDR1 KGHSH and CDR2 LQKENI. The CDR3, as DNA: TGTGCCAGCTCAGGTTGGAGCTCTGGGGCCAACGTCCTGACTTTC. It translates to CASSGWSSGANVLTF.

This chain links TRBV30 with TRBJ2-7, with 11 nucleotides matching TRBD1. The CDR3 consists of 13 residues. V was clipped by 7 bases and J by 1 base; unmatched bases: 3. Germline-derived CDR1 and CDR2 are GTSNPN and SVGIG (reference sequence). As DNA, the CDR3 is TGTGCCTCGGGACAGGGGGTTTCCTACGAGCAGTACTTC. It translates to CASGQGVSYEQYF.

The CDR3 region is CAWSVRAGVWDTQYF. The CDR3 region has the DNA TGTGCCTGGAGTGTACGAGCGGGAGTATGGGATACGCAGTATTTT. The chain employs TRBV30 and TRBJ2-3, with TRBD2 matching 8 bases. Germline V lookup: CDR1 GTSNPN, CDR2 SVGIG (reference sequence). The length of the CDR3 is 15 residues. Losses at the gene ends were 0 bases for V and 6 bases for J; bases not matched to a gene: 8.

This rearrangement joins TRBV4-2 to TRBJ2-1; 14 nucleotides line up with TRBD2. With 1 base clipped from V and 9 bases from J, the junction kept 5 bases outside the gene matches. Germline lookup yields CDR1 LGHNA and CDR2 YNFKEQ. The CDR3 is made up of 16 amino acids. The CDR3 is CASSQAGLAGEGEQFF. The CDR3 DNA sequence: TGTGCCAGCAGCCAAGCGGGACTAGCGGGAGAGGGTGAGCAGTTCTTC.

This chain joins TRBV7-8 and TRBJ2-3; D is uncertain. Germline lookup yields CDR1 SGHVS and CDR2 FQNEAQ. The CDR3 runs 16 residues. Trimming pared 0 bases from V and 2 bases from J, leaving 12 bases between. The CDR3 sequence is CASSLALAANTDTQYF. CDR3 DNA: TGTGCCAGCAGCTTAGCGCTTGCCGCTAACACAGATACGCAGTATTTT. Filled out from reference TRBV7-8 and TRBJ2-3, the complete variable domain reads GAGVSQSPRYKVAKRGQDVALRCDPISGHVSLFWYQQALGQGPEFLTYFQNEAQLDKSGLPSDRFFAERPEGSVSTLKIQRTQQEDSAVYLCASSLALAANTDTQYFGPGTRLTVL.

CDR3 sequence (DNA): TGTGCCAGCAGTCCACCCGCGTCTAGAACCCTATACAATGAGCAGTTCTTC. Its translation: CASSPPASRTLYNEQFF. The V and J genes are TRBV6-2 or TRBV6-3 and TRBJ2-1; D remains ambiguous. Germline-derived CDR1 and CDR2 are MNHEY and SVGEGT. V lost 5 bases and J lost 4, with 21 bases in between. The length of the CDR3 is 17 residues.

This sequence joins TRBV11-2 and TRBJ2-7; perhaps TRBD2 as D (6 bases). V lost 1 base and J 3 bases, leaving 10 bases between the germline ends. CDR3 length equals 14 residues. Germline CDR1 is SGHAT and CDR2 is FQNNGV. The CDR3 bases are TGTGCCAGCAGCTTAGGGGCGGGAATCTACGAGCAGTACTTC. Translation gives CASSLGAGIYEQYF.

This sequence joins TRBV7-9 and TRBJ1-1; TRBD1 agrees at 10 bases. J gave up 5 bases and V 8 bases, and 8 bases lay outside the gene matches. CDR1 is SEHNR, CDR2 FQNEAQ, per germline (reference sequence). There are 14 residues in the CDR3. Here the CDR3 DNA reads TGTGCCAGCCACGTGACAGGGGGCAGGACTGAAGCTTTCTTT. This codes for CASHVTGGRTEAFF.

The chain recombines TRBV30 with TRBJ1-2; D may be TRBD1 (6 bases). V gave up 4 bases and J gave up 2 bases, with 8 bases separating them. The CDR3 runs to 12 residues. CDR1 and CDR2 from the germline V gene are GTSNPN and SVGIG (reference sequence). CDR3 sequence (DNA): TGTGCCTGGACACAGGGAAACTATGGCTACACCTTC. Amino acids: CAWTQGNYGYTF.

In DNA, the CDR3 is TGTGCCAGCAGCTTAAGGGGCGGTGAAGCTTTCTTT. Protein product: CASSLRGGEAFF. The chain recombines TRBV5-4 with TRBJ1-1; maybe TRBD1 (5 bases). V was shortened by 2 bases and J by 7 bases, with 9 bases between the two germline ends. This CDR3 is 12 amino acids long. Per the germline V gene, CDR1 is SGHNT and CDR2 is YYREEE (reference sequence).

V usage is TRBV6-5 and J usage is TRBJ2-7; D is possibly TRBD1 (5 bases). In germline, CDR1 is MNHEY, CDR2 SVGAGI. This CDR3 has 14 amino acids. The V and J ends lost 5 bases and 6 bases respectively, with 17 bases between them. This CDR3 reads CASSHPEPQGEQYF. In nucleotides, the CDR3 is TGTGCCAGCAGTCACCCGGAGCCCCAGGGCGAGCAGTACTTC.

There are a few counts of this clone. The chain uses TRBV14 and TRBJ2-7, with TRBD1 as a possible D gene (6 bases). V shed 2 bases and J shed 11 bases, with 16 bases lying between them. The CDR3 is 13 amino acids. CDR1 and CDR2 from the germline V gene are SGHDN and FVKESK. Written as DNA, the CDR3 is TGTGCCAGCAGCCAATCCCGGGACATGGCTGAGTACTTC. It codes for CASSQSRDMAEYF.

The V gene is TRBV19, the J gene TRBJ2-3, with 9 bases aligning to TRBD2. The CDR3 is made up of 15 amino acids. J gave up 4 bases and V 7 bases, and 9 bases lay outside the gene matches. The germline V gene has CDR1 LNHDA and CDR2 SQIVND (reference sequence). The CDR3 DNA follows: TGTGCCAGTACCCGGAGGGCGGGAGGGGCAGATACGCAGTATTTT. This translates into CASTRRAGGADTQYF. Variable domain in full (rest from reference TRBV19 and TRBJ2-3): DGGITQSPKYLFRKEGQNVTLSCEQNLNHDAMYWYRQDPGQGLRLIYYSQIVNDFQKGDIAEGYSVSREKKESFPLTVTSAQKNPTAFYLCASTRRAGGADTQYFGPGTRLTVL.

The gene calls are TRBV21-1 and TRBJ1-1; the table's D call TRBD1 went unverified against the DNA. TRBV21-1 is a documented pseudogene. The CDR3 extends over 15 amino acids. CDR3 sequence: CASSKRLQGWTEAFF. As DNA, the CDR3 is TGTGCCAGCAGCAAACGTTTGCAGGGATGGACTGAAGCTTTCTTT.

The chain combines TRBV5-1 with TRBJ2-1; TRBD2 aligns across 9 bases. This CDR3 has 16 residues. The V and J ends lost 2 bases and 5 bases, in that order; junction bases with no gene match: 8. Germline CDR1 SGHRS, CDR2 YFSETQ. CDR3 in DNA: TGCGCCAGCAGCTTCCTGGGGACTAGCTCACACAATGAGCAGTTCTTC. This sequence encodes CASSFLGTSSHNEQFF.

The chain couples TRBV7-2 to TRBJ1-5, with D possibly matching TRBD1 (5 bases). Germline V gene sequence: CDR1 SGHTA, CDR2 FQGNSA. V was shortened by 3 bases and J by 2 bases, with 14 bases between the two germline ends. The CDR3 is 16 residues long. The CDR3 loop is CASSLLIGQGNQPQHF. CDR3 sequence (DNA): TGTGCCAGCAGCTTGCTAATTGGACAAGGCAATCAGCCCCAGCATTTT.

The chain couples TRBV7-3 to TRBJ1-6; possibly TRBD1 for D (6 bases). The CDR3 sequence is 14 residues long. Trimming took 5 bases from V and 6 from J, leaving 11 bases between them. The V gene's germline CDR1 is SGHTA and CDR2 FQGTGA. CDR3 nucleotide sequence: TGTGCCAGCAGCGCAACAGGGCTTAATTCACCCCTCCACTTT. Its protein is CASSATGLNSPLHF.

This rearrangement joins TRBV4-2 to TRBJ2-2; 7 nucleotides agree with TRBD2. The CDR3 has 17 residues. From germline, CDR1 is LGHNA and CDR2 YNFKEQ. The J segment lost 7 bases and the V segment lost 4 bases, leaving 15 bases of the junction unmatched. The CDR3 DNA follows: TGTGCCAGCAGCCGAGAAAGTAGCGGGCGGGAGAGCGGGGAGCTGTTTTTT. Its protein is CASSRESSGRESGELFF.

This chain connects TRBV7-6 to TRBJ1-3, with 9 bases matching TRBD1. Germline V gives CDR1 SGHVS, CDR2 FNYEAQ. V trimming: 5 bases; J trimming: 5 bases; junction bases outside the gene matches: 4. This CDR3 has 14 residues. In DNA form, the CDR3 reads TGTGCCAGCAGCCCGGGGACAGGGAGAAACACCATATATTTT. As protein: CASSPGTGRNTIYF.

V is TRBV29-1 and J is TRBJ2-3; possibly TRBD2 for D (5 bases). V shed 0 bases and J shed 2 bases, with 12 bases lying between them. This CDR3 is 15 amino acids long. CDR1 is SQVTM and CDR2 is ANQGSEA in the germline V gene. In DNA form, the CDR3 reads TGCAGCGTTGAAGATGGGCTAGCACCCACAGATACGCAGTATTTT. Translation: CSVEDGLAPTDTQYF.

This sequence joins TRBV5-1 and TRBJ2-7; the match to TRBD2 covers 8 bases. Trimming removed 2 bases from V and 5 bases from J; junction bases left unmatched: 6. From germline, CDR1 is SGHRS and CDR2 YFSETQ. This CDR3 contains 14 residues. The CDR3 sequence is CASSFGSGTNEQYF. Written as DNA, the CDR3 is TGCGCCAGCAGCTTTGGTAGCGGGACAAACGAGCAGTACTTC.

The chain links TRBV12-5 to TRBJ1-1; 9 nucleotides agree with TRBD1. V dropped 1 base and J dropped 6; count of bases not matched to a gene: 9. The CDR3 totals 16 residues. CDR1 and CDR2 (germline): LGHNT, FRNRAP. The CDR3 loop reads CASGLGTGVRSSEAFF. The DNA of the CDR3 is TGTGCTAGTGGTTTGGGGACAGGGGTTCGTAGCTCTGAAGCTTTCTTT.

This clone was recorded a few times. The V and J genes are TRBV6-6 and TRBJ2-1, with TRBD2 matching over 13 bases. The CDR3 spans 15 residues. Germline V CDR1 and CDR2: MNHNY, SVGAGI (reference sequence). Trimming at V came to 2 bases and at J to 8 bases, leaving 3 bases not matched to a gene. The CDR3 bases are TGTGCCAGCAGTTACGGACTAGCGGGAGTCTATGAGCAGTTCTTC. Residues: CASSYGLAGVYEQFF.